Presented here are 8 T cell receptor beta chains from one specimen sequenced in a study of blood T cell repertoires in COVID-19. Sequencing was performed with immunoSEQ multiplex PCR; in TCRdb, only in-frame clones are kept and a portion is missing. Among about 160,000 clones listed, roughly four fifths were seen once. Sequencing was carried out using peripheral blood. The origin of the receptors is a man in his fifties or sixties with active or convalescent COVID-19.

The gene calls are TRBV5-1 and TRBJ2-7; TRBD1 matches at 9 bases. Germline CDR1 and CDR2: SGHRS and YFSETQ. Trimming cost V 0 bases and J 2 bases; bases outside gene matches: 12. The CDR3 runs 18 residues. The CDR3 coding sequence is TGCGCCAGCAGCTTGGATATCAGCATCGGGACAGGGCCCTACGAGCAGTACTTC. It translates to CASSLDISIGTGPYEQYF. Together with reference TRBV5-1 and TRBJ2-7, the CDR3 gives the full variable domain: KAGVTQTPRYLIKTRGQQVTLSCSPISGHRSVSWYQQTPGQGLQFLFEYFSETQRNKGNFPGRFSGRQFSNSRSEMNVSTLELGDSALYLCASSLDISIGTGPYEQYFGPGTRLTVT.

This chain uses TRBV24-1 with TRBJ2-1; 9 bases match TRBD2. The CDR3 loop spans 18 amino acids. V shed 3 bases, J shed 5 bases, and the junction held 13 bases outside the gene matches. Looked up from germline, CDR1 is KGHDR and CDR2 is SFDVKD. Written as DNA, the CDR3 is TGTGCCACCAGTGATGGCCCCCTGGCGGGAGGGAAGAACAATGAGCAGTTCTTC. It codes for CATSDGPLAGGKNNEQFF.

J is TRBJ1-6 and V is TRBV5-1; D uncertain. Germline CDR1 SGHRS, CDR2 YFSETQ. The CDR3 length is 16 residues. The ends were cut back, 0 bases at V and 4 bases at J, with 11 bases in the middle. This CDR3 is CASSLALQEYNSPLHF. In DNA form, the CDR3 reads TGCGCCAGCAGCTTGGCCCTGCAGGAATATAATTCACCCCTCCACTTT. Full variable domain (rest looked up from reference TRBV5-1 and TRBJ1-6): KAGVTQTPRYLIKTRGQQVTLSCSPISGHRSVSWYQQTPGQGLQFLFEYFSETQRNKGNFPGRFSGRQFSNSRSEMNVSTLELGDSALYLCASSLALQEYNSPLHFGNGTRLTVT.

This rearrangement joins TRBV6-5 to TRBJ2-5; TRBD1 aligns across 8 bases. J was trimmed by 4 bases and V by 8 bases; bases with no gene match: 6. This CDR3 is 13 amino acids long. Germline CDR1 is MNHEY and CDR2 is SVGAGI. The CDR3 DNA reads as TGTGCCAGCTCCGGACAGGGCCTAGAGACCCAGTACTTC. Protein sequence: CASSGQGLETQYF.

The table lists this clone with many counts. The chain carries TRBV12-5 and TRBJ2-5; no clear D. Per germline, CDR1 LGHNT and CDR2 FRNRAP. Trimming removed 7 bases from V and 6 bases from J, with 12 bases in between. The CDR3 length is 12 residues. The CDR3 spells CASALTGQTQYF. The CDR3 DNA follows: TGTGCTAGTGCCCTAACTGGGCAGACCCAGTACTTC.

This chain connects TRBV5-5 to TRBJ2-7; 9 positions agree with TRBD1. The V gene's germline CDR1 is SGHKS and CDR2 YYEKEE (reference sequence). V trimming: 4 bases; J trimming: 7 bases; junction bases outside the gene matches: 12. CDR3 length equals 15 residues. In nucleotides, the CDR3 is TGTGCCAGCAGCCCAACAGGGGGCGATTCATGGGAGCAGTACTTC. This codes for CASSPTGGDSWEQYF.

The chain couples TRBV19 to TRBJ1-2; TRBD1 aligns across 10 bases. After removal of 5 bases from V and 8 bases from J, the junction contained 11 bases not matched to a gene. The germline V gene has CDR1 LNHDA and CDR2 SQIVND (reference sequence). This CDR3 is 15 amino acids long. This CDR3 is CASSQTRDRGGGYTF. The CDR3 DNA follows: TGTGCCAGTAGTCAGACCCGGGACAGGGGTGGAGGCTACACCTTC.

This chain uses TRBV19 with TRBJ2-7; TRBD1 matches at 8 bases. This CDR3 has 14 amino acids. V lost 4 bases and J lost 2; bases outside the gene matches: 4. Germline CDR1 and CDR2: LNHDA and SQIVND (reference sequence). The CDR3 nucleotides read TGTGCCAGTAGTACTCAGGGGGCCGCCTACGAGCAGTACTTC. It yields the protein CASSTQGAAYEQYF.